The T cell receptor (beta chain) described here comes from a study of T-cell memory formation after mild COVID-19. Points from the study as a whole: Proof of SARS-CoV-2 specificity was absent for the second-wave clones that crested on day 37.

TCRdb used MiXCR to reprocess the 5' RACE reads, holding one entry per CDR3 protein. Found here are 340,000 or so distinct CDR3 sequences, 13% of them singletons; the top ten hold 20% to 25%. This clonotype has only a few counts. Its antigen remains unknown. This CDR3 has 12 residues. V dropped 1 base and J dropped 5 bases, with 3 bases sitting between them. Looked up from germline, CDR1 is LGHNA and CDR2 is YNFKEQ. The sample consisted of PBMCs or a T cell subset sorted from them (not recorded which). This TCR was sampled from a man aged 18 to 29 who had mild COVID-19 (a few samples of this study predate the infection). Cell type and time point are not known. The V call is TRBV4-2, the J call TRBJ1-5; the D is unclear. The CDR3 sequence: CASSQVDQPQHF. The CDR3 DNA is TGTGCCAGCAGCCAAGTCGATCAGCCCCAGCATTTT.